This T cell receptor (beta chain) was retrieved from a study of Ad26.COV2.S vaccination and SARS-CoV-2 variants. The wider study: Ad26.COV2.S was injected intramuscularly once or twice, 56 days apart. Study observations and caveats: Relative to placebo recipients, vaccine recipients exhibited elevated spike-specific TCR breadth.

CDR3 size: 12 residues. Germline V gene sequence: CDR1 SNHLY, CDR2 FYNNEI. Trimming left V 10 bases short and J 0 bases short, with 10 bases between. Of note for this clone: As yet, its antigen is unknown.

Profiling relied on immunoSEQ multiplex PCR, and the TCRdb table lists in-frame clones only, not all of them. The repertoire holds hundreds of thousands of clones, with 80% to 95% as singletons. Treatment specified: around 19 received Ad26.COV2.S at low or high dose, single or two shots; several received placebo; per-sample allocation not given. Day 63 after the first injection of vaccine or placebo was the sampling time. The chain uses TRBV2 and TRBJ2-7; weak D call: TRBD1 (5 bases). The sequenced sample was peripheral blood, obtained in a trial of Ad26.COV2.S vaccine versus placebo. The sequence was collected from a person between 18 and 65 years old who received the Ad26.COV2.S COVID-19 vaccine or a placebo. CDR3 amino acids: CATRGDSYEQYF. The CDR3 nucleotides read TGTGCCACAAGGGGCGACTCCTACGAGCAGTACTTC.